These T cell receptor beta chains were read from a single sample in a study of shared clonotypes between healthy human individuals. The repertoire was sequenced with immunoSEQ multiplex PCR; TCRdb's copy has only in-frame clones and lacks some. The sample lists about 1,500,000 clones, roughly 96% seen once, with 1% to 1.5% in the top ten. Sequencing input: naive CD4+ T cells sorted from blood. These receptors all stem from a young man in good health. Each CDR3 is given with its conserved first and last residue. The D gene is left open where the match is weak. The size of a clone is reported for some rows only, either as once, few or many, or as a class for expanded clones.

CDR3 length,J gene,clone size,V gene,D gene,CDR3 protein,CDR3 DNA
16,TRBJ2-1,-,TRBV9,TRBD2,CASSPQSGLAGEEQFF,TGTGCCAGCAGCCCGCAGAGCGGACTAGCGGGAGAGGAGCAGTTCTTC
13,TRBJ2-5,-,TRBV13,-,CASSSGPRETQYF,TGTGCCAGCAGCTCCGGGCCCAGGGAGACCCAGTACTTC
16,TRBJ2-3,-,TRBV2,-,CASTKTGELSTDTQYF,TGTGCCAGCACCAAAACTGGGGAGCTCAGCACAGATACGCAGTATTTT
11,TRBJ1-1,-,TRBV19,-,CASTVNTEAFF,TGTGCCAGTACAGTTAACACTGAAGCTTTCTTT
17,TRBJ2-7,-,TRBV18,TRBD2,CASSQRSSGERNYEQYF,TGTGCCAGCTCACAGAGAAGTAGCGGGGAAAGAAACTACGAGCAGTACTTC
11,TRBJ2-1,-,TRBV11-2,-,CASSLAGEQFF,TGTGCCAGCAGCTTAGCGGGGGAGCAGTTCTTC
14,TRBJ1-3,-,TRBV5-1,-,CATRTWPAGNTIYF,TGCGCCACCCGGACATGGCCGGCCGGAAACACCATATATTTT
13,TRBJ2-1,-,TRBV30,-,CACTFSSYNEQFF,TGTGCATGCACTTTCTCCTCCTACAATGAGCAGTTCTTC
14,TRBJ2-3,-,TRBV7-2,-,CASIKGGSTDTQYF,TGTGCCAGCATCAAAGGTGGTTCCACAGATACGCAGTATTTT
16,TRBJ2-7,-,TRBV7-8,TRBD2,CASSSLHTSGSYEQYF,TGTGCCAGCAGCTCTCTCCACACTAGCGGGAGCTACGAGCAGTACTTC
15,TRBJ2-5,-,TRBV5-3,-,CASSLETRTAETQYF,TGTGCCAGCAGCTTGGAAACTCGGACAGCGGAGACCCAGTACTTC
13,TRBJ1-2,-,TRBV6-5,-,CASSYSPVDGYTF,TGTGCCAGCAGTTACTCGCCGGTGGATGGCTACACCTTC
14,TRBJ2-3,-,TRBV7-2,-,CASSPEGFTDTQYF,TGTGCCAGCAGCCCAGAGGGATTCACAGATACGCAGTATTTT
14,TRBJ1-3,-,TRBV6-1,-,CASSDRGRGNTIYF,TGTGCCAGCAGTGACAGGGGTCGGGGAAACACCATATATTTT
15,TRBJ2-5,-,TRBV5-1,-,CASSLGTAGEETQYF,TGCGCCAGCAGCTTGGGAACAGCCGGCGAAGAGACCCAGTACTTC
12,TRBJ2-2,-,TRBV27,-,CASLPWGGELFF,TGTGCCAGTCTCCCCTGGGGGGGGGAGCTGTTTTTT
16,TRBJ2-7,-,TRBV5-5,-,CASSLAWGSGSYEQYF,TGTGCCAGCAGCTTGGCCTGGGGTAGCGGCTCCTACGAGCAGTACTTC
16,TRBJ2-3,-,TRBV14,-,CASSLLGARDADTQYF,TGTGCCAGCAGCCTCCTGGGGGCTCGAGACGCCGATACGCAGTATTTT
15,TRBJ2-7,-,TRBV11-2,TRBD1,CASSLVVTGSYEQYF,TGTGCCAGCAGCTTAGTGGTGACAGGGTCCTACGAGCAGTACTTC
14,TRBJ2-1,-,TRBV5-1,-,CASTDRTSYNEQFF,TGCGCCAGCACGGACAGAACCTCCTACAATGAGCAGTTCTTC
12,TRBJ1-2,-,TRBV7-2,-,CASSTGPSSYTF,TGTGCCAGCAGCACCGGACCCTCCAGCTACACCTTC
14,TRBJ2-3,-,TRBV11-2,-,CASSPGPGLYTQYF,TGTGCCAGCAGCCCAGGGCCCGGACTTTATACGCAGTATTTT
18,TRBJ2-2,-,TRBV4-3,TRBD2,CASSQVLAGGSGTGELFF,TGCGCCAGCAGCCAAGTCCTAGCGGGAGGGTCAGGCACCGGGGAGCTGTTTTTT
14,TRBJ2-6,-,TRBV5-4,-,CASSQDSGANVLTF,TGTGCCAGCAGCCAAGACTCTGGGGCCAACGTCCTGACTTTC
15,TRBJ2-3,-,TRBV27,-,CASARDVSSTDTQYF,TGTGCCAGTGCCCGGGACGTCTCCAGCACAGATACGCAGTATTTT
14,TRBJ1-1,-,TRBV6-5,-,CASSYAGLNTEAFF,TGTGCCAGCAGTTATGCGGGACTGAACACTGAAGCTTTCTTT
18,TRBJ2-7,-,TRBV27,-,CASSLYSSRAGESYEQYF,TGTGCCAGCAGTTTATATTCTTCTAGGGCAGGTGAATCCTACGAGCAGTACTTC
15,TRBJ1-3,-,TRBV5-4,TRBD1,CASSLGQGPGNTIYF,TGTGCCAGCAGCTTGGGACAGGGCCCTGGAAACACCATATATTTT
13,TRBJ2-7,-,TRBV27,-,CASSLGRPYEQYF,TGTGCCAGCAGTTTAGGTCGGCCCTACGAGCAGTACTTC
13,TRBJ2-7,-,TRBV15,-,CATTKDYPYEQYF,TGTGCCACCACCAAGGACTACCCCTACGAGCAGTACTTC
15,TRBJ2-3,-,TRBV10-3,TRBD2,CAISESTSGADTQYF,TGTGCCATCAGTGAGTCTACTAGCGGGGCAGATACGCAGTATTTT
11,TRBJ2-5,-,TRBV7-9,-,CASSFKETQYF,TGTGCCAGCAGCTTTAAAGAGACCCAGTACTTC
14,TRBJ2-6,-,TRBV19,-,CASTGSSGANVLTF,TGTGCCAGTACTGGGAGCTCTGGGGCCAACGTCCTGACTTTC
14,TRBJ2-7,-,TRBV5-1,TRBD2,CASSRSSGNYEQYF,TGCGCCAGCAGCAGGTCCAGCGGGAACTACGAGCAGTACTTC
14,TRBJ2-7,-,TRBV6-1,-,CASSGRPDYYEQYF,TGTGCCAGCAGCGGAAGACCTGACTATTACGAGCAGTACTTC
16,TRBJ2-1,-,TRBV28,-,CASSLQYRARDNEQFF,TGTGCCAGCAGTTTGCAGTACAGGGCGAGAGACAATGAGCAGTTCTTC
14,TRBJ2-2,-,TRBV11-2,-,CASSLEPRPGELFF,TGTGCCAGCAGCTTAGAACCCCGGCCCGGGGAGCTGTTTTTT
14,TRBJ2-2,-,TRBV6-5,-,CASSLGEGIGELFF,TGTGCCAGCAGTTTGGGAGAGGGGATCGGGGAGCTGTTTTTT
13,TRBJ1-1,-,TRBV29-1,-,CSVEQQLNTEAFF,TGCAGCGTTGAACAACAGTTGAACACTGAAGCTTTCTTT
15,TRBJ2-2,-,TRBV28,-,CASSLADAGRGELFF,TGTGCCAGCAGTTTAGCGGACGCTGGTCGCGGGGAGCTGTTTTTT
16,TRBJ2-7,-,TRBV6-1,TRBD1,CASSATDRASPSEQYF,TGTGCCAGCAGTGCCACGGACAGGGCGTCCCCAAGCGAGCAGTACTTC
15,TRBJ1-2,-,TRBV18,TRBD1,CASSPGTDSNYGYTF,TGTGCCAGCTCACCTGGGACAGACTCTAACTATGGCTACACCTTC
16,TRBJ2-1,-,TRBV6-6,TRBD1,CASSYSGTGAYNEQFF,TGTGCCAGCAGTTACTCCGGGACAGGAGCCTACAATGAGCAGTTCTTC
23,TRBJ2-1,-,TRBV27,TRBD2,CASSLSILDPGPFGLAGVNEQFF,TGTGCCAGCAGTTTATCCATACTCGATCCGGGGCCTTTCGGACTAGCGGGAGTTAATGAGCAGTTCTTC
13,TRBJ2-1,once,TRBV10-2,-,CASSIGTFGEQFF,TGCGCCAGCAGCATAGGGACTTTCGGTGAGCAGTTCTTC
14,TRBJ2-7,-,TRBV30,-,CAWQWGHHSYEQYF,TGTGCCTGGCAATGGGGACACCACTCCTACGAGCAGTACTTC
14,TRBJ2-1,-,TRBV7-9,-,CASSLQDFYNEQFF,TGTGCCAGCAGCTTACAGGACTTCTACAATGAGCAGTTCTTC
16,TRBJ2-6,-,TRBV2,-,CASSAVGRSGANVLTF,TGTGCCAGCAGTGCAGTAGGACGGTCTGGGGCCAACGTCCTGACTTTC
15,TRBJ1-3,-,TRBV5-4,TRBD1,CASSDDRDSGNTIYF,TGTGCCAGCAGCGACGACAGGGACTCTGGAAACACCATATATTTT
14,TRBJ1-4,-,TRBV28,-,CASSIVSGNEKLFF,TGTGCCAGCAGTATAGTCTCAGGGAATGAAAAACTGTTTTTT